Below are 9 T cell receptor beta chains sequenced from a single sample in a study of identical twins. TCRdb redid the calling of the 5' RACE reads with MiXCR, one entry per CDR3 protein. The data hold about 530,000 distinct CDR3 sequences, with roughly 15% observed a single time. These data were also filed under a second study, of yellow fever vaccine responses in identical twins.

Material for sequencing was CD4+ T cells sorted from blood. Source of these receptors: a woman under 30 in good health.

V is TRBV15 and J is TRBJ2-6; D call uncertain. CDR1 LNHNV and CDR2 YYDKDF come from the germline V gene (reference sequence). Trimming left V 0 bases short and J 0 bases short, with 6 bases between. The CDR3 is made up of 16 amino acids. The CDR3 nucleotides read TGTGCCACCAGCAGAGAACAGTTCTCTGGGGCCAACGTCCTGACTTTC. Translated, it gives CATSREQFSGANVLTF.

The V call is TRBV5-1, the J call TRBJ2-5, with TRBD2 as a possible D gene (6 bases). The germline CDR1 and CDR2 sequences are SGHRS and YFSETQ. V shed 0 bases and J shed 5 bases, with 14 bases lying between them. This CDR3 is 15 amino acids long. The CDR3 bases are TGCGCCAGCAGCTTGGGGGGAGCGGGCTCGGAGACCCAGTACTTC. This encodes CASSLGGAGSETQYF.

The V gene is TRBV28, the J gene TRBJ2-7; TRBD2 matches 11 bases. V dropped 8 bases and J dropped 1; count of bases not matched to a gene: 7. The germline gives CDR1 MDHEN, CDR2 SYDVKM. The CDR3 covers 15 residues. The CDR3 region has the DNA TGTGCCAGCCTCGATAGGACTAGCGGGTCCTACGAGCAGTACTTC. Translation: CASLDRTSGSYEQYF.

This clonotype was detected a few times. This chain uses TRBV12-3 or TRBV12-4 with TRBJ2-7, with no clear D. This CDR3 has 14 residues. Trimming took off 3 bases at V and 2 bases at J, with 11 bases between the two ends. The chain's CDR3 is CASSLDGTTYEQYF. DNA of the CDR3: TGTGCCAGCAGTTTGGACGGAACTACCTACGAGCAGTACTTC.

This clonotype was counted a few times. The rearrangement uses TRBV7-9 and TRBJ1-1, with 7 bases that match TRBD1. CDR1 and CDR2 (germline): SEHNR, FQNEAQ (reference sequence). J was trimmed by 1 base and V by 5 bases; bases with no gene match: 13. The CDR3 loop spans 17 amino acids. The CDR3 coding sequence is TGTGCCAGCAGCCAACCAGGGGGGGGCAAGGCGAACACTGAAGCTTTCTTT. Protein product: CASSQPGGGKANTEAFF.

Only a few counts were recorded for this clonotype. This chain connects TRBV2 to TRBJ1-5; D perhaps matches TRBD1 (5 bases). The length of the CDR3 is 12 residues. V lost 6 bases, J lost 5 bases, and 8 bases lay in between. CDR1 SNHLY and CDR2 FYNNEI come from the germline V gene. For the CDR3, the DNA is TGTGCCAGCAGGGGGGAGGATCAGCCCCAGCATTTT. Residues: CASRGEDQPQHF.

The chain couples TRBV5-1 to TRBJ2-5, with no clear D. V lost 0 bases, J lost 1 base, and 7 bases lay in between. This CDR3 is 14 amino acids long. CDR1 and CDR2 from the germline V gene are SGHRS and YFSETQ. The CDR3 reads CASSLGIPQETQYF. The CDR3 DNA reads TGCGCCAGCAGCTTGGGGATCCCCCAAGAGACCCAGTACTTC.

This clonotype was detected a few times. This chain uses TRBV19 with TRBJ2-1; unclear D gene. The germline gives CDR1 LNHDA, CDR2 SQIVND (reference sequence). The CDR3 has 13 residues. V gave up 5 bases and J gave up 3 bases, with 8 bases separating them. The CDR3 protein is CASSELYYNEQFF. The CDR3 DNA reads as TGTGCCAGTAGTGAGCTGTACTACAATGAGCAGTTCTTC.

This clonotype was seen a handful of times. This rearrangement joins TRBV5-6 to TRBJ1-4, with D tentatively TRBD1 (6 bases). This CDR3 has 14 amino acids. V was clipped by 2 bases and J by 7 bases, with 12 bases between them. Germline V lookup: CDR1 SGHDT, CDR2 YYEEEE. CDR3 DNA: TGTGCCAGCAGCTTATCCAGGGGCGGTGAAAAACTGTTTTTT. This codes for CASSLSRGGEKLFF.